One and the same sample provided the 6 T cell receptor beta chains below, sequenced in a study of cytomegalovirus exposure and HLA in healthy donors. TCRdb's table, derived via immunoSEQ multiplex PCR, lists solely in-frame clones and lacks some. The table has about 180,000 clones, around 85% seen once; the top ten hold 15% to 20%. The sample taken for sequencing was PBMCs. These receptor sequences come from a man aged 18 to 30 in good health and CMV-seropositive.

The table lists this clone with a count of one. The chain uses TRBV7-8 and TRBJ2-2; 11 positions match TRBD2. In germline, CDR1 is SGHVS, CDR2 FQNEAQ. V was pared by 2 bases and J by 0 bases, with 5 bases of the junction left unmatched. This CDR3 comprises 18 residues. CDR3 loop: CASSLIEGLAANTGELFF. The CDR3 nucleotides read TGTGCCAGCAGCTTAATAGAGGGACTAGCGGCGAACACCGGGGAGCTGTTTTTT.

This chain joins TRBV27 and TRBJ2-5, with D possibly matching TRBD2 (6 bases). CDR3 length equals 13 residues. Deletions cut 4 bases from V and 3 bases from J, with 9 bases between. Germline loops: CDR1 MNHEY, CDR2 SMNVEV (reference sequence). CDR3 bases: TGTGCCAGCAGTTATAGCGGTGAAGAGACCCAGTACTTC. Translating gives CASSYSGEETQYF.

The chain joins TRBV11-2 to TRBJ2-1; tentative D call: TRBD2 (7 bases). V lost 3 bases, J lost 7 bases, and 16 bases lay in between. Germline V CDR1 and CDR2: SGHAT, FQNNGV. The CDR3 covers 15 residues. The CDR3 protein is CASSFGAGAGNEQFF. CDR3 bases: TGTGCCAGCAGCTTCGGGGCGGGGGCAGGGAATGAGCAGTTCTTC.

V and J are TRBV28 and TRBJ1-3, with a possible D match to TRBD1 (5 bases). There are 15 residues in the CDR3. V was shortened by 5 bases and J by 0 bases, with 11 bases between the two germline ends. Germline V gives CDR1 MDHEN, CDR2 SYDVKM. The CDR3 here is CASSTGGSSGNTIYF. CDR3 DNA sequence: TGTGCCAGCAGTACCGGGGGGAGCTCTGGAAACACCATATATTTT.

V gene TRBV18 combines with J gene TRBJ2-1, with 10 bases lining up with TRBD1. The CDR3 spans 14 residues. Germline-derived CDR1 and CDR2 are KGHSH and LQKENI. The J segment lost 5 bases and the V segment lost 3 bases, leaving 1 base of the junction unmatched. This CDR3 is CASSPGQGHNEQFF. The CDR3 DNA reads as TGTGCCAGCTCACCGGGACAGGGGCACAATGAGCAGTTCTTC.

The chain employs TRBV28 and TRBJ1-5; TRBD1 might be the D (6 bases). V was clipped by 3 bases and J by 7 bases, with 13 bases between them. CDR1 and CDR2 from the germline V gene are MDHEN and SYDVKM. The CDR3 is made up of 14 amino acids. Here the CDR3 DNA reads TGTGCCAGCAGTTTTGGAAGGGGGGGCCAGCCCCAGCATTTT. Amino acids: CASSFGRGGQPQHF. The full variable domain, in which reference TRBV28 and TRBJ1-5 provide the parts outside the CDR3, is DVKVTQSSRYLVKRTGEKVFLECVQDMDHENMFWYRQDPGLGLRLIYFSYDVKMKEKGDIPEGYSVSREKKERFSLILESASTNQTSMYLCASSFGRGGQPQHFGDGTRLSIL.